This T cell receptor (beta chain) is from a study of blood T cell repertoires in COVID-19. Study details: From T cells, B-cell-depleted T cells, or PBMCs came the material, which was cDNA or gDNA.

V lost 5 bases and J 0 bases, leaving 19 bases between the germline ends. Germline loops: CDR1 SGHVS, CDR2 FQNEAQ. The CDR3 has 17 amino acids. Assay: immunoSEQ multiplex PCR; the TCRdb copy retains only in-frame clones and omits some. The data contain around 100,000 clones, 65% to 80% of them singletons. This receptor was taken from a man aged 65 to 85 with active or convalescent COVID-19. The sequenced material came from peripheral blood. This sequence joins TRBV7-8 and TRBJ1-2, with D possibly being TRBD1 (6 bases). CDR3 region: CASSTTPGGASNYGYTF. The CDR3 DNA reads TGTGCCAGCAGCACTACCCCGGGGGGGGCTTCTAACTATGGCTACACCTTC. Looking up the rest from reference TRBV7-8 and TRBJ1-2 gives the full variable domain: GAGVSQSPRYKVAKRGQDVALRCDPISGHVSLFWYQQALGQGPEFLTYFQNEAQLDKSGLPSDRFFAERPEGSVSTLKIQRTQQEDSAVYLCASSTTPGGASNYGYTFGSGTRLTVV.